The sequence of this T cell receptor beta chain was determined in a study of T cells in women clearing cervical HPV infection. Turning to the study itself: Cases' blood sampling followed lesion detection by median about 150 days (90 to 200). With HLA typing for only a few women, HLA confounding remains possible. Study-level points and caveats: TRBV6-7 relative abundance averaged roughly 0.1% in cases and under 0.2% in controls.

The J segment lost 1 base and the V segment lost 4 bases, leaving 10 bases of the junction unmatched. Per germline, CDR1 DFQATT and CDR2 SNEGSKA (reference sequence). This CDR3 contains 15 residues. Regarding this clone: The antigen remains undetermined. The sequenced fragment ends 3 residues before the CDR3 boundary, so the rest is inferred from the germline J gene.

Method: immunoSEQ multiplex PCR; TCRdb's copy keeps in-frame clones and lacks some. Listed are about 32,000 clones; roughly 4.2% falls within the top ten. V usage is TRBV20-1 and J usage is TRBJ2-7; 7 nucleotides line up with TRBD2. The sample consisted of blood buffy coat. This TCR was recovered from a woman between 18 and 69 years old with a cervical HPV16 infection that either progressed to CIN3+ or cleared (not recorded which). Incomplete CDR3 DNA: TGCAGTGCTATTAGGGCGGGAGAAAATTCCTACGAG. This encodes CSAIRAGENSYE. The entire CDR3 protein reads CSAIRAGENSYEQYF.